The rows below give T cell receptor beta chains drawn from one sample of a study of identical twins. TCRdb processed the 5' RACE reads anew with MiXCR; each CDR3 protein has one entry. The data show roughly 1,500,000 distinct CDR3 sequences, roughly a third seen once. Sequenced material: cord blood. The receptors originated from a newborn girl in good health. Each CDR3 is given with its conserved first and last residue. A D gene is named only where the DNA matches it firmly. Size tells how often a clone was seen (once, few, many) or the class of an expanded clone, and some rows leave it out.

j_call	d_call	clone_size	v_call	cdr3_nt	cdr3_aa
TRBJ2-1	.	few	TRBV24-1	TGTGCCACCAGTGATACGCCCCCAGGGACTGACTCCTACAATGAGCAGTTCTTC	CATSDTPPGTDSYNEQFF
TRBJ2-1	.	few	TRBV20-1	TGCAGTGCTAGCGAAGGGACACCTGAGCAGTTCTTC	CSASEGTPEQFF
TRBJ1-4	TRBD1	.	TRBV7-6	TGTGCCAGCAGATCCCGGGACAGGAATGAAGAACTGTTTTTT	CASRSRDRNEELFF
TRBJ2-1	.	.	TRBV7-2	TGTGCCAGCAGCTTAGCCTCGGACGCCGGCCACAATGAGCAGTTCTTC	CASSLASDAGHNEQFF
TRBJ2-5	TRBD2	.	TRBV4-1	TGCGCCAGCAGCCAAGGAGGGCTAGCGGGGATCAAAAAAGAGACCCAGTACTTC	CASSQGGLAGIKKETQYF
TRBJ1-1	.	.	TRBV15	TGTGCCACCAGCAGAGACAGGGAGATGAACACTGAAGCTTTCTTT	CATSRDREMNTEAFF
TRBJ2-4	.	many	TRBV12-3/TRBV12-4	TGTGCCAGCAGTCCCGTTCGGAGGGGCGGCAAAAACATTCAGTACTTC	CASSPVRRGGKNIQYF
TRBJ2-1	.	.	TRBV6-5	TGTGCCAGCAGTTACTCCAGGGCGGTCTACAATGAGCAGTTCTTC	CASSYSRAVYNEQFF
TRBJ1-4	.	.	TRBV3-1	TGTGCCAGCAGCCAAGATGGGGGGTTTGCTGAAAAACTGTTTTTT	CASSQDGGFAEKLFF
TRBJ1-1	.	.	TRBV5-8	TGTGCCAGCAGCCCATATAAAGGACAGAACACTGAAGCTTTCTTT	CASSPYKGQNTEAFF
TRBJ2-7	TRBD1	many	TRBV7-9	TGTGCCAGCAGCTCGACAGGGGGCGGGTACGAGCAGTACTTC	CASSSTGGGYEQYF
TRBJ1-1	.	.	TRBV6-5	TGTGCCAGCGCCGACAGAATGAACACTGAAGCTTTCTTT	CASADRMNTEAFF
TRBJ2-2	.	once	TRBV20-1	TGCAGTGCTAGAGATTCCCAGAACACCGGGGAGCTGTTTTTT	CSARDSQNTGELFF
TRBJ2-6	TRBD1	.	TRBV28	TGTGCCAGCAGTTTTGACAGGGTTTTGTCTGGGGCCAACGTCCTGACTTTC	CASSFDRVLSGANVLTF
TRBJ1-2	.	.	TRBV12-3/TRBV12-4	TGTGCCAGCTACCGGGGAGGATTTAACTATGGCTACACCTTC	CASYRGGFNYGYTF
TRBJ2-3	.	.	TRBV3-1	TGTGCCAGCAGCCCCATCTCCCCGACAGTAAGGACCGACACAGATGCGCAGTATTTT	CASSPISPTVRTDTDAQYF
TRBJ2-1	TRBD1	.	TRBV6-5	TGTGCCAGCAGTAAGGACAGGGGCTACAATGAGCAGTTCTTC	CASSKDRGYNEQFF
TRBJ1-6	.	.	TRBV27	TGTGCCAGCAGGAGGTCGGGTTCACCTCTCCACTTT	CASRRSGSPLHF
TRBJ2-7	TRBD2	.	TRBV5-4	TGTGCCAGCAGCTTGGAAGGTGGGCGGGAGGTAAATGAGCAGTACTTC	CASSLEGGREVNEQYF
TRBJ2-7	TRBD2	few	TRBV14	TGTGCCAGCAGCTTAGGAGCGGGGCGTCCCTACGAGCAGTACTTC	CASSLGAGRPYEQYF
TRBJ2-5	.	.	TRBV5-1	TGCGCCAGCAGCTTCCAGAGGAGGTCCCAAAGCGATGAGCAGTACTTC	CASSFQRRSQSDEQYF
TRBJ1-2	.	.	TRBV27	TGTGCCAGCAGTTTAAGCTTGGTTGCCGGGCAGCTGTTGTGGGGCTACACCTTC	CASSLSLVAGQLLWGYTF
TRBJ2-1	.	few	TRBV4-1	TGCGCCAGCAGCCTCCAGGGGGGCTCCCACTACAATGAGCAGTTCTTC	CASSLQGGSHYNEQFF
TRBJ1-2	TRBD1	many	TRBV12-3/TRBV12-4	TGTGCCAGCACCCCGGGACAGCTCTATGGCTACACCTTC	CASTPGQLYGYTF
TRBJ2-7	.	.	TRBV6-6	TGTGCCAGCCTAGGGGGAGGAAGCTCCTACGAGCAGTACTTC	CASLGGGSSYEQYF
TRBJ2-7	TRBD1	few	TRBV6-6	TGTGCCAGCAGCGATTTCCGGGACAGCTACGAGCAGTACTTC	CASSDFRDSYEQYF
TRBJ2-1	TRBD2	.	TRBV13	TGTGCCAGCAGCTATCGTCCACTAGCGGGGGTCAATGAGCAGTTCTTC	CASSYRPLAGVNEQFF
TRBJ1-6	.	few	TRBV9	TGTGCCAGCAGCGTTTACAGCTCCTATAATTCACCCCTCCACTTT	CASSVYSSYNSPLHF
TRBJ1-5	TRBD1	few	TRBV20-1	TGCAGTGCTAGGGGGGACAGCGTCTTTAATCAGCCCCAGCATTTT	CSARGDSVFNQPQHF
TRBJ1-2	.	.	TRBV7-8	TGTGCCAGCAGGCCGTCCCTTACGGTGACCTATGGCTACACCTTC	CASRPSLTVTYGYTF
TRBJ2-3	TRBD2	.	TRBV12-3/TRBV12-4	TGTGCCAGTCGAGAGACTAGCGGGAGCGGTACGCAGTATTTT	CASRETSGSGTQYF
TRBJ2-3	TRBD2	.	TRBV29-1	TGCAGCGTGGGACTAGCTCGGACAGATATGCAGTATTTT	CSVGLARTDMQYF
TRBJ2-1	.	many	TRBV20-1	TGCAGTGCTAGGGCCTGGCGTAGCCTAATCGAAGATGAGCAGTTCTTC	CSARAWRSLIEDEQFF
TRBJ2-1	.	many	TRBV5-1	TGCGCCAGCAGAGTTGGGGAGACACATGAGCAGTTCTTC	CASRVGETHEQFF
TRBJ2-5	.	few	TRBV28	TGTGCCAGCAGGGAGGCCGTCGACAGGATGGAGACCCAGTACTTC	CASREAVDRMETQYF
TRBJ2-7	.	.	TRBV2	TGTGCCAGCAGTGAAGGTTTGACCTCCTACGAGCAGTACTTC	CASSEGLTSYEQYF